One T cell receptor (beta chain) is described in this entry. What this receptor recognizes is not known. The input lacks base qualities; no much larger clone sits a single base away. Peripheral blood CD8+ and CD4+ T cells from healthy donors, Susac syndrome patients and multiple sclerosis patients were profiled using high-throughput TCR beta sequencing. The multiple sclerosis controls were treatment-naive patients who had stable or active relapsing-remitting disease and met the revised McDonald criteria. Bulk CD8+ and CD4+ T cells were purified by magnetic negative isolation, while CD8+ TEMRA cells were enriched using FACS. Blood was drawn into EDTA tubes, processed within 24 hours, and PBMCs were isolated by density gradient centrifugation. PBMCs intended for TCR sequencing were frozen in liquid nitrogen and were later thawed in a 37 degrees C water bath. A purity of at least 90% was achieved for sorted or isolated CD4+, CD8+ and CD8+ TEMRA cells.

The data belong to a study of CD8 T cells in Susac syndrome (dated by TCRdb to about 2019). For the wider study: Repertoire sequencing was used to test whether CD8+ T cell activation and differentiation in Susac syndrome was antigen driven. The clonality of the CD8+ T cell repertoire was compared across approximately eleven healthy donors, some 14 Susac syndrome patients and under 17 multiple sclerosis patients.

RNA was extracted using the RNeasy kit, and roughly 0.5 to 1 microgram was reverse transcribed with random hexamers. The immunoSEQ multiplex PCR assay, which covers 54 Vbeta and 13 Jbeta segments, was used to amplify TCR beta CDR3 regions. To correct PCR amplification bias, a synthetic template baseline was used for both primer optimization and computational correction. The paper's data handling went like this. Only productive sequences were kept, with reads annotated to V, D and J genes according to IMGT and analyzed in immunoSEQ Analyzer. Clonality was computed as one minus Shannon entropy normalized by log2 of the number of productive unique sequences. For each patient and control, public and private clones were evaluated among the 100 most prevalent clones. Susac-specific clones were defined as absent from healthy and MS cohorts, some 1,000 published viral clones and other ImmuneACCESS disease sequences. TCRdb cleaned the public reads at Q25 with fastp, built clones with MiXCR and kept in-frame beta chains. Duplicate CDR3 protein sequences are folded into a single record with the most common DNA and genes. The V and J calls come from TCRdb's annotation, not from the publication. For this sample there are 40,000 to 60,000 distinct CDR3 sequences; roughly 93% appear just once. Roughly 0.5% of the sample is held by the ten biggest clonotypes.

Beyond this particular receptor, the publication reports: The number of individuals in the TCR sequencing and HLA analysis was acknowledged as relatively small.

The CDR3 goes from the cysteine to the phenylalanine over 15 residues. Of all the DNA, just the CDR3 is kept, 45 bases in frame from base 1. At the junction V is shortened by 2 bases and J by 1 base, with 10 bases in between. According to the germline V gene (reference sequence), CDR1 reads LGHDT and CDR2 reads YNNKEL. This TCR was recovered from a human donor with multiple sclerosis. Sequenced sample: CD8+ T cells from PBMCs. Recombination linked TRBV3-1 to TRBJ2-3; TRBD2 is perhaps the D gene, given 5 matching bases. The bases are TGTGCCAGCAGCCAAAAAGCGGCGCGCACAGATACGCAGTATTTT. This yields the protein CASSQKAARTDTQYF.